Listed below are T cell receptor beta chains from one sample, sequenced in a study of vaccination and CD4 T cells after COVID-19. What these receptors recognize is not known. TCRdb re-called the PCR reads through MiXCR, storing one row per CDR3 protein. The repertoire has 20,000 to 25,000 distinct CDR3 sequences, around 37% of them found once; the top ten carry 2.5% to 3%. Sequenced here: CD4+ T cells from blood, cultured in vitro, sampled about 7 months after SARS-CoV-2 vaccination. The source of these receptors is a human donor who had recovered from COVID-19. The CDR3 runs from the conserved cysteine through the conserved F or W. A D gene is named only where the DNA matches it firmly. Clone size is stated in some rows and not others, as once, few, many or a class when expanded.

j_gene: TRBJ2-1
v_gene: TRBV20-1
abundance: -
d_gene: TRBD1
CDR3nt: TGCAGTGCTAGGCGGACAGGGGTTTTACCCAATGAGCAGTTCTTC
CDR3aa: CSARRTGVLPNEQFF

j_gene: TRBJ2-1
v_gene: TRBV27
abundance: few
d_gene: TRBD2
CDR3nt: TGTGCCAGCAGTTTAGGGGTAGCGGGCAGCTCCTACAATGAGCAGTTCTTC
CDR3aa: CASSLGVAGSSYNEQFF

j_gene: TRBJ2-7
v_gene: TRBV7-2
abundance: few
d_gene: -
CDR3nt: TGTGCCAGCAGCTTTGATACCGAGCAGTACTTC
CDR3aa: CASSFDTEQYF

j_gene: TRBJ2-2
v_gene: TRBV20-1
abundance: -
d_gene: TRBD2
CDR3nt: TGCAGTGCTGTCGGCCTTGGCGGGAGTCGAAACACCGGGGAGCTGTTTTTT
CDR3aa: CSAVGLGGSRNTGELFF

j_gene: TRBJ1-2
v_gene: TRBV20-1
abundance: medium-sized
d_gene: -
CDR3nt: TGCAGTGCTAGAGTGGTTGATGGCTACACCTTC
CDR3aa: CSARVVDGYTF

j_gene: TRBJ1-5
v_gene: TRBV19
abundance: few
d_gene: -
CDR3nt: TGTGCCAGTAGTATACCGGGTACGAATCAGCCCCAGCATTTT
CDR3aa: CASSIPGTNQPQHF

j_gene: TRBJ2-2
v_gene: TRBV27
abundance: once
d_gene: -
CDR3nt: TGTGCCAGCAGTTCGGGGAACCCGAACACCGGGGAGCTGTTTTTT
CDR3aa: CASSSGNPNTGELFF

j_gene: TRBJ2-7
v_gene: TRBV10-1
abundance: once
d_gene: -
CDR3nt: TGCGCCAGTCAGAACGAGTTAGCGGTCTCCTACGAGCAGTACTTC
CDR3aa: CASQNELAVSYEQYF

j_gene: TRBJ2-4
v_gene: TRBV7-6
abundance: -
d_gene: -
CDR3nt: TGTGCCAGCAGCTTAGGGCTCAGCGGAAAAAACATTCAGTACTTC
CDR3aa: CASSLGLSGKNIQYF

j_gene: TRBJ1-5
v_gene: TRBV6-5
abundance: -
d_gene: -
CDR3nt: TGTGCCAGCAGTTACAACAGGGGCAATCAGCCCCAGCATTTT
CDR3aa: CASSYNRGNQPQHF

j_gene: TRBJ2-3
v_gene: TRBV7-9
abundance: few
d_gene: -
CDR3nt: TGTGCCAGCAGCTCCGTCACAGATACGCAGTATTTT
CDR3aa: CASSSVTDTQYF

j_gene: TRBJ2-1
v_gene: TRBV20-1
abundance: -
d_gene: TRBD2
CDR3nt: TGCAGTGCTAGAGATCGGGAGGGCTACAATGAGCAGTTCTTC
CDR3aa: CSARDREGYNEQFF

j_gene: TRBJ2-5
v_gene: TRBV18
abundance: few
d_gene: TRBD1
CDR3nt: TGTGCCAGCTCCCAGGGGACAGGATGGGAGACCCAGTACTTC
CDR3aa: CASSQGTGWETQYF

j_gene: TRBJ2-3
v_gene: TRBV6-1
abundance: -
d_gene: TRBD1
CDR3nt: TGTGCCAGCAGCCGGGGACAGATATCTTTCACAGATACGCAGTATTTT
CDR3aa: CASSRGQISFTDTQYF

j_gene: TRBJ1-1
v_gene: TRBV7-2
abundance: -
d_gene: TRBD1
CDR3nt: TGTGCCAGCAGCACGGACAGGGTGAACACTGAAGCTTTCTTT
CDR3aa: CASSTDRVNTEAFF

j_gene: TRBJ2-4
v_gene: TRBV20-1
abundance: few
d_gene: TRBD1
CDR3nt: TGCAGTGCTGGACAGGGGCTAGCCAAAAACATTCAGTACTTC
CDR3aa: CSAGQGLAKNIQYF

j_gene: TRBJ2-3
v_gene: TRBV7-3
abundance: -
d_gene: -
CDR3nt: TGTGCCAGCAGCTTCGCCGGGGGTACGCAGTATTTT
CDR3aa: CASSFAGGTQYF

j_gene: TRBJ2-2
v_gene: TRBV15
abundance: -
d_gene: TRBD1
CDR3nt: TGTGCCACCAGCAGGTGGGGACAGGGGGCGACCACCGGGGAGCTGTTTTTT
CDR3aa: CATSRWGQGATTGELFF

j_gene: TRBJ2-5
v_gene: TRBV11-2
abundance: -
d_gene: TRBD2
CDR3nt: TGTGCCAGCAGCTTAGATCTGTTGGTAGCGGGGGAGACCCAGTACTTC
CDR3aa: CASSLDLLVAGETQYF

j_gene: TRBJ2-3
v_gene: TRBV7-2
abundance: -
d_gene: -
CDR3nt: TGTGCCAGCACCCAACGGGCTAATCACCTCACAGATACGCAGTATTTT
CDR3aa: CASTQRANHLTDTQYF

j_gene: TRBJ2-3
v_gene: TRBV28
abundance: -
d_gene: TRBD2
CDR3nt: TGTGCCAGCAGTGGTCGGGGGGTTTCGTTGAGTACGCAGTATTTT
CDR3aa: CASSGRGVSLSTQYF

j_gene: TRBJ2-1
v_gene: TRBV20-1
abundance: -
d_gene: TRBD2
CDR3nt: TGCAGTGCTAGAGATATACTAGCGTTGACCTACAATGAGCAGTTCTTC
CDR3aa: CSARDILALTYNEQFF

j_gene: TRBJ2-7
v_gene: TRBV15
abundance: few
d_gene: -
CDR3nt: TGTGCCACCAGCAGAGCATTCCCCGGGGTTTCCTACGAGCAGTACTTC
CDR3aa: CATSRAFPGVSYEQYF

j_gene: TRBJ2-7
v_gene: TRBV20-1
abundance: -
d_gene: TRBD1
CDR3nt: TGCAGTGCTAGTCACCCGGGACAGGGAAATCTCCAGCAGTACTTC
CDR3aa: CSASHPGQGNLQQYF

j_gene: TRBJ1-2
v_gene: TRBV6-1
abundance: few
d_gene: -
CDR3nt: TGTGCCAGCAGGGCGGACAGACTCTTGAGCTATGGCTACACCTTC
CDR3aa: CASRADRLLSYGYTF